This T cell receptor beta chain appears in the sequencing data of a study of shared clonotypes between healthy human individuals. Study-level points and caveats: Sample collection involved blood only; tissue repertoires are likely different. Clonotypes shared by all four donors outscored non-shared clonotypes in generation probability.

All donors were Caucasian adults living in Nashville, Tennessee. The study separated CD4+ cells into CD45RA+ naive and CD45RA-negative memory subsets. The CDR3 totals 17 residues. V shed 2 bases, J shed 5 bases, and the junction held 7 bases outside the gene matches. The V gene's germline CDR1 is SGDLS and CDR2 YYNGEE. Here immunoSEQ multiplex PCR was the method, and the copy in TCRdb shows in-frame clones only, minus some. This table has some 2.4 million clones, 80% to 95% appearing once. Comments on this clone: Its antigen remains unidentified.

The chain employs TRBV9 and TRBJ2-1; 13 bases align to TRBD2. Specimen: naive CD4+ T cells from PBMCs. The subset denotes: CD45RA+ positively selected. This clonotype originated in a man between 18 and 35 years old in good health. Some clones in this sample may be carry-over from other donors' samples. Here the CDR3 DNA reads TGTGCCAGCAGCGTCAGTCGCGGGACTAGCGGGAACAATGAGCAGTTCTTC. It translates to CASSVSRGTSGNNEQFF.